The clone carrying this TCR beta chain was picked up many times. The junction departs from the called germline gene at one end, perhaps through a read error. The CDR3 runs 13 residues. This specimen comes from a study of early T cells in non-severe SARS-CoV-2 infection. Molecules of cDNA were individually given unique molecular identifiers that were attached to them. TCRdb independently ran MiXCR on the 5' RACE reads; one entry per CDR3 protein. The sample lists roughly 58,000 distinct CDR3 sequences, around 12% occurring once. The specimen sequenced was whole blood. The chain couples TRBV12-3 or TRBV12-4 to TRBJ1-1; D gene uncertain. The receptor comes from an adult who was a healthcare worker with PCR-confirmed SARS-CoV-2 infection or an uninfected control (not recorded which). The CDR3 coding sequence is TGTGCCAGCACTTTACGTCAGGCGGGTGAAGCTTTCTTT. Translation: CASTLRQAGEAFF.